This T cell receptor beta chain was profiled in a study of blood T cell repertoires in COVID-19. At the level of the study: The United States, Italy and Spain were the sources of the acute and convalescent COVID-19 samples. From T cells, B-cell-depleted T cells, or PBMCs came the material, which was cDNA or gDNA.

The length of the CDR3 is 15 residues. Per the germline V gene, CDR1 is SGHTA and CDR2 is FQGNSA. The junction had 8 bases not matched to a gene; V was cut back by 4 bases and J by 8 bases. Original handling: Cell counts per sample came from amplifying reference gene primers. This table comes from immunoSEQ multiplex PCR, and its TCRdb copy is limited to in-frame clones, with some not included. V and J calls and clone size are those listed in that table; D and trimming were worked out from the DNA. Among around 81,000 clones listed, about 83% were seen once. The TCR originated in an elderly man with acute or convalescent COVID-19. Sequences were obtained from peripheral blood. The chain recombines TRBV7-2 with TRBJ2-7; 13 bases are a match to TRBD2. CDR3 sequence: CASSSDGTSGKKQYF. CDR3 sequence (DNA): TGTGCCAGCAGCTCCGACGGGACTAGCGGGAAAAAGCAGTACTTC.